This TCR beta chain was recovered during a study of T cells after yellow fever vaccination. This clonotype was recorded a few times. What it recognizes is unknown. TCRdb ran MiXCR on the 5' RACE reads and lists one entry per CDR3 protein. In the table there are 200,000 to 300,000 distinct CDR3 sequences, 10% to 15% of which are singletons. General study results and limits: The presence of abundant clonotypes contaminating from the bulk population was possible in FACS-sorted repertoires. The secondary response was weaker but peaked faster, day 5 versus 15.

V was pared by 4 bases and J by 5 bases, with 6 bases between. The CDR3 has 10 residues. Germline lookup yields CDR1 SQVTM and CDR2 ANQGSEA. This receptor was taken from a man aged 25 to 40 who received the YFV17D yellow fever vaccine. Sample: CD4+ T cells sorted from PBMCs, taken 45 days after the yellow fever booster vaccination. The chain is built from TRBV29-1 and TRBJ2-7, with unresolved D. CDR3 in amino acids: CSVAHNEQYF. The DNA of the CDR3 is TGCAGCGTTGCCCACAACGAGCAGTACTTC.